The 27 T cell receptor beta chains given below trace back to one sample, sequenced in a study of cytomegalovirus exposure and HLA in healthy donors. A multiplex PCR was run with 60 Vbeta primers and 13 Jbeta primers. This table comes from immunoSEQ multiplex PCR, and its TCRdb copy is limited to in-frame clones, with some not included. The data show 65,000 to 85,000 clones, around three quarters seen once. Sequenced sample: PBMCs. The source is a male donor in good health and CMV-seropositive.

This chain uses TRBV18 with TRBJ2-3; TRBD2 is a possible D gene (5 bases). This CDR3 is built from 14 residues. Germline V gene data show CDR1 as KGHSH and CDR2 as LQKENI. V lost 1 base to trimming and J lost 5 bases, with 10 bases between them. Here the CDR3 DNA reads TGTGCCAGCTCACCACGGGAGCGCATAGATACGCAGTATTTT. Translating it yields CASSPRERIDTQYF.

The rearrangement uses TRBV5-1 and TRBJ2-5; the match to TRBD1 covers 10 bases. The germline gives CDR1 SGHRS, CDR2 YFSETQ. Germline trimming cut 1 base from V and 5 bases from J; bases unmatched to any gene: 11. This CDR3 comprises 17 residues. The CDR3 DNA sequence: TGCGCCAGCAGCTTGACTTGGGGCGGGACAGGGGTGGAGACCCAGTACTTC. Protein: CASSLTWGGTGVETQYF.

The rearrangement joins TRBV11-2 to TRBJ2-7, with a weak D call TRBD2 (5 bases). V lost 1 base and J 0 bases, leaving 16 bases between the germline ends. The CDR3 has 17 residues. Per germline, CDR1 SGHAT and CDR2 FQNNGV. For the CDR3, the DNA is TGTGCCAGCAGCTTAGTAAGTTTGGAGGACCCCTCCTACGAGCAGTACTTC. Its protein is CASSLVSLEDPSYEQYF.

This chain connects TRBV7-9 to TRBJ2-3, with 11 bases lining up with TRBD2. CDR1 and CDR2 from the germline V gene are SEHNR and FQNEAQ (reference sequence). With V trimmed by 4 bases and J by 8 bases, 8 bases remained unmatched. The CDR3 consists of 15 residues. This CDR3 is CASSSTGTSGATQYF. In DNA, the CDR3 is TGTGCCAGCAGCTCGACCGGGACTAGCGGTGCTACGCAGTATTTT. Supplemented by reference TRBV7-9 and TRBJ2-3, the full variable domain reads DTGVSQNPRHKITKRGQNVTFRCDPISEHNRLYWYRQTLGQGPEFLTYFQNEAQLEKSRLLSDRFSAERPKGSFSTLEIQRTEQGDSAMYLCASSSTGTSGATQYFGPGTRLTVL.

V usage is TRBV28 and J usage is TRBJ2-4; a weak D match, TRBD2 (6 bases). The germline V gene has CDR1 MDHEN and CDR2 SYDVKM. There are 16 residues in the CDR3. Trimming shortened V by 6 bases and J by 7 bases, and 22 bases separated the two germline ends. This CDR3 reads CASRSLGAKGRNIQYF. DNA for the CDR3: TGTGCCAGCAGGTCCCTCGGGGCGAAGGGGAGGAACATTCAGTACTTC. Full variable domain (missing parts from reference TRBV28 and TRBJ2-4): DVKVTQSSRYLVKRTGEKVFLECVQDMDHENMFWYRQDPGLGLRLIYFSYDVKMKEKGDIPEGYSVSREKKERFSLILESASTNQTSMYLCASRSLGAKGRNIQYFGAGTRLSVL.

The rearrangement uses TRBV7-9 and TRBJ2-5; 11 bases align to TRBD2. After removal of 5 bases from V and 13 bases from J, the junction contained 9 bases not matched to a gene. The CDR3 runs to 13 residues. The V gene's germline CDR1 is SEHNR and CDR2 FQNEAQ (reference sequence). In DNA form, the CDR3 reads TGTGCCAGCAGCCAGACTAGCGGGGTACAGAGGTACTTC. It encodes CASSQTSGVQRYF.

The rearrangement joins TRBV4-1 to TRBJ1-3, with TRBD1 as a possible D gene (6 bases). The CDR3 consists of 16 residues. Looked up from germline, CDR1 is MGHRA and CDR2 is YSYEKL. V lost 1 base and J lost 4, with 14 bases in between. The CDR3 bases are TGCGCCAGCAGCCAAGTTGGCACAGGGTCAGGAAACACCATATATTTT. Translated, it gives CASSQVGTGSGNTIYF.

This rearrangement joins TRBV5-1 to TRBJ2-5; TRBD1 matches at 9 bases. Germline assignment: CDR1 SGHRS and CDR2 YFSETQ. Trimming took 1 base from V and 5 from J; bases not matched to a gene: 9. This CDR3 is built from 16 residues. The CDR3 spells CASSLWGQGGEETQYF. CDR3 sequence (DNA): TGCGCCAGCAGCTTGTGGGGACAGGGTGGGGAGGAGACCCAGTACTTC.

This chain joins TRBV6-5 and TRBJ1-2; D unclear. V was pared by 5 bases and J by 7 bases, with 11 bases between. Germline V lookup: CDR1 MNHEY, CDR2 SVGAGI. This CDR3 has 12 residues. This CDR3 reads CASSLRRGGYTF. In DNA form, the CDR3 reads TGTGCCAGCAGTCTTCGGCGGGGTGGCTACACCTTC.

The chain links TRBV9 to TRBJ1-1; D might be TRBD1 (5 bases). Trimming took off 4 bases at V and 1 base at J, with 23 bases between the two ends. Germline V gives CDR1 SGDLS, CDR2 YYNGEE. CDR3 length equals 18 residues. The CDR3 DNA reads as TGTGCCAGCAGCTCGTCCGAATCGGGGGAGGTTGCGAACACTGAAGCTTTCTTT. Translation: CASSSSESGEVANTEAFF. The full variable domain, rest sourced from reference TRBV9 and TRBJ1-1, is DSGVTQTPKHLITATGQRVTLRCSPRSGDLSVYWYQQSLDQGLQFLIQYYNGEERAKGNILERFSAQQFPDLHSELNLSSLELGDSALYFCASSSSESGEVANTEAFFGQGTRLTVV.

This clone was detected only a few times. V gene TRBV7-2 combines with J gene TRBJ2-7; D might be TRBD2 (7 bases). CDR3 length equals 14 residues. Germline CDR1 SGHTA, CDR2 FQGNSA. V was shortened by 1 base and J by 7 bases, with 14 bases between the two germline ends. The CDR3 loop is CASSLGGGAREQYF. DNA of the CDR3: TGTGCCAGCAGCTTAGGGGGGGGCGCGCGGGAGCAGTACTTC.

The chain carries TRBV11-2 and TRBJ2-5; D uncertain. Germline assignment: CDR1 SGHAT and CDR2 FQNNGV. The CDR3 loop spans 14 amino acids. The V and J ends lost 2 bases and 4 bases respectively, with 11 bases between them. CDR3 nucleotide sequence: TGTGCCAGCAGCTTAACCTCGAGTATAGAGACCCAGTACTTC. It translates to CASSLTSSIETQYF.

This sequence joins TRBV4-2 and TRBJ2-5; 8 bases agree with TRBD2. The J call is doubtful: the DNA matches TRBJ2-7 better. Germline V gene data show CDR1 as LGHNA and CDR2 as YNFKEQ. This CDR3 region has 16 residues. The CDR3 reads CASSQDFASGRYEQYF. The CDR3 DNA sequence: TGTGCCAGCAGCCAAGATTTCGCTAGCGGGCGGTACGAGCAGTACTTC.

V is TRBV29-1 and J is TRBJ2-1; 10 bases are a match to TRBD2. Trimming took 4 bases from V and 5 from J; bases not matched to a gene: 5. The V gene's germline CDR1 is SQVTM and CDR2 ANQGSEA. The CDR3 contains 14 residues. This CDR3 reads CSVVRSGRDNEQFF. The CDR3 DNA follows: TGCAGCGTTGTAAGAAGCGGGAGGGACAATGAGCAGTTCTTC.

In DNA form, the CDR3 reads TGTGCCAGTAGTACGGGCAGGGGAGCCGTTAACTATGGCTACACCTTC. It translates to CASSTGRGAVNYGYTF. The V call is TRBV19, the J call TRBJ1-2; weak D call: TRBD1 (6 bases). The CDR3 totals 16 residues. Germline CDR1 is LNHDA and CDR2 is SQIVND (reference sequence). The ends were cut back, 4 bases at V and 1 base at J, with 16 bases in the middle. The variable domain in full, with the rest retrieved from reference TRBV19 and TRBJ1-2, is DGGITQSPKYLFRKEGQNVTLSCEQNLNHDAMYWYRQDPGQGLRLIYYSQIVNDFQKGDIAEGYSVSREKKESFPLTVTSAQKNPTAFYLCASSTGRGAVNYGYTFGSGTRLTVV.

The chain couples TRBV30 to TRBJ1-2, with TRBD1 identical over 11 bases. The V and J ends lost 0 bases and 4 bases, in that order; junction bases with no gene match: 4. The V gene's germline CDR1 is GTSNPN and CDR2 SVGIG (reference sequence). The CDR3 is 15 residues long. The CDR3, as DNA: TGTGCCTGGAGTGTAGGACAGGGGGCCGGCTATGGCTACACCTTC. This encodes CAWSVGQGAGYGYTF.

V gene TRBV2 combines with J gene TRBJ2-3, with a weak D call TRBD1 (5 bases). The germline gives CDR1 SNHLY, CDR2 FYNNEI. The CDR3 has 14 amino acids. The V end lost 4 bases, the J end lost 4 bases, and 12 bases lay between the germline ends. CDR3 residues: CASSAQGRSDTQYF. CDR3 coding DNA: TGTGCCAGCAGTGCCCAGGGAAGGTCAGATACGCAGTATTTT. The variable domain in full, completed from reference TRBV2 and TRBJ2-3, reads EPEVTQTPSHQVTQMGQEVILRCVPISNHLYFYWYRQILGQKVEFLVSFYNNEISEKSEIFDDQFSVERPDGSNFTLKIRSTKLEDSAMYFCASSAQGRSDTQYFGPGTRLTVL.

As concerns this clone: A junction boundary mismatches the germline segment, possibly from a read error. V gene TRBV5-6 combines with J gene TRBJ2-7, with D perhaps TRBD1 (6 bases). The CDR3 extends over 12 amino acids. The germline gives CDR1 SGHDT, CDR2 YYEEEE. This chain's CDR3 is CASSLPGQPLHF. In DNA, the CDR3 is TGTGCCAGCAGCTTGCCGGGACAACCCTTACACTTC.

This chain uses TRBV7-2 with TRBJ2-3, with 10 bases that match TRBD1. The CDR3 is 15 residues long. CDR1 is SGHTA, CDR2 FQGNSA, per germline. The trim removed 5 bases at V and 3 bases at J, leaving 5 bases unmatched. This CDR3 reads CASSPRDRGTDTQYF. The CDR3 DNA is TGTGCCAGCAGCCCCCGGGACAGGGGAACAGATACGCAGTATTTT.

The DNA of the CDR3 is TGTGCCAGCAGCTTGCAGGGGGACTATGGCTACACCTTC. Translating it yields CASSLQGDYGYTF. This chain connects TRBV5-5 to TRBJ1-2, with TRBD1 matching 7 bases. This CDR3 region has 13 residues. CDR1 and CDR2 from the germline V gene are SGHKS and YYEKEE (reference sequence). The trim removed 1 base at V and 3 bases at J, leaving 0 bases unmatched.

The genes are TRBV5-4 and TRBJ2-6; D is unresolved. Germline CDR1 reads SGHNT; CDR2 reads YYREEE (reference sequence). CDR3 length: 13 residues. Trimming pared 1 base from V and 3 bases from J, leaving 2 bases between. In DNA form, the CDR3 reads TGTGCCAGCAGCTTGTATGGGGCCAACGTCCTGACTTTC. It encodes CASSLYGANVLTF. Together with reference TRBV5-4 and TRBJ2-6, the CDR3 gives the full variable domain: ETGVTQSPTHLIKTRGQQVTLRCSSQSGHNTVSWYQQALGQGPQFIFQYYREEENGRGNFPPRFSGLQFPNYSSELNVNALELDDSALYLCASSLYGANVLTFGAGSRLTVL.

In its sample, this clone was seen a few times. This chain links TRBV6-5 with TRBJ2-7; D is perhaps TRBD1 (6 bases). The CDR3 has 14 residues. Trimming removed 5 bases from V and 3 bases from J, with 14 bases in between. CDR1 and CDR2 (germline): MNHEY, SVGAGI. The CDR3 DNA reads TGTGCCAGCAGTGACCGGGACAAATTCTACGAGCAGTACTTC. The encoded protein is CASSDRDKFYEQYF.

The rearrangement uses TRBV10-3 and TRBJ1-1; D is perhaps TRBD1 (5 bases). Germline V gene data show CDR1 as ENHRY and CDR2 as SYGVKD. V lost 2 bases and J lost 4, with 14 bases in between. The CDR3 is made up of 15 amino acids. The CDR3 nucleotides read TGTGCCATCAGTGAGATCGGGGGTTCGGGCACTGAAGCTTTCTTT. The encoded protein is CAISEIGGSGTEAFF.

The rearrangement links TRBV19 to TRBJ2-4; D unresolved. V lost 5 bases and J 1 base, leaving 15 bases between the germline ends. From germline, CDR1 is LNHDA and CDR2 SQIVND (reference sequence). The CDR3 spans 16 residues. The CDR3 nucleotides read TGTGCCAGTAGTCCACTCACGAGCGTTGCCAAAAACATTCAGTACTTC. It translates to CASSPLTSVAKNIQYF.

The chain links TRBV10-3 to TRBJ2-2, with D possibly matching TRBD2 (7 bases). The CDR3 is 17 residues long. Trimming pared 6 bases from V and 2 bases from J, leaving 19 bases between. Per the germline V gene, CDR1 is ENHRY and CDR2 is SYGVKD. The CDR3 reads CAISTRQGTTNTGELFF. CDR3 coding DNA: TGTGCCATCAGCACCAGGCAGGGGACTACAAACACCGGGGAGCTGTTTTTT.

The rearrangement links TRBV9 to TRBJ2-6; 9 nucleotides align to TRBD1. The V gene's germline CDR1 is SGDLS and CDR2 YYNGEE. V shed 2 bases, J shed 4 bases, and the junction held 7 bases outside the gene matches. This CDR3 region has 17 residues. CDR3 loop: CASSVGQGLQGANVLTF. The CDR3 nucleotides read TGTGCCAGCAGCGTCGGACAGGGGCTGCAAGGGGCCAACGTCCTGACTTTC.

V usage is TRBV9 and J usage is TRBJ1-2; weak D call: TRBD1 (5 bases). Germline V gene lookup returns CDR1 SGDLS and CDR2 YYNGEE. This CDR3 is built from 12 residues. V was clipped by 3 bases and J by 8 bases, with 11 bases between them. For the CDR3, the DNA is TGTGCCAGCAGCGGGACAAATACGGGCTACACCTTC. Its translation: CASSGTNTGYTF.